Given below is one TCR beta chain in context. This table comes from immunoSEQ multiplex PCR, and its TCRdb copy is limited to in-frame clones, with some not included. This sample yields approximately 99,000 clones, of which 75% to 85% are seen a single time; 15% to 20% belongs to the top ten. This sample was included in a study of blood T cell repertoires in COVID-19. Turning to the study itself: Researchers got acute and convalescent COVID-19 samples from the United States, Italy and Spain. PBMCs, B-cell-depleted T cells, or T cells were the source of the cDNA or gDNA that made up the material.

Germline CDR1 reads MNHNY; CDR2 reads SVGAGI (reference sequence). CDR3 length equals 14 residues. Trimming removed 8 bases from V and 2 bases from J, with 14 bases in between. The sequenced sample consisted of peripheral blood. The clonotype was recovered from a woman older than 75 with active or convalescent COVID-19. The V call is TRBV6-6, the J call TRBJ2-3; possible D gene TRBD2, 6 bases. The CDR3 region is CASLRDFLTDTQYF. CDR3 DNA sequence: TGTGCCAGCCTCCGGGACTTCCTCACAGATACGCAGTATTTT.